This T cell receptor (beta chain) was recorded in a study of monozygotic twins with inflammatory bowel disease (dated by TCRdb to the late 2010s). Study-level background: The full study comprised some 30 monozygotic twin pairs: nine German pairs (four IBD-concordant, five IBD-discordant) and 19 IBD-discordant Danish pairs. Each individual had, on average, about 151 000 unique TCRalpha sequences and 181 000 unique TCRbeta sequences available for analysis. The search for disease-associated traits relied mainly on comparing, within discordant pairs, IBD patients with their genetically identical healthy co-twins.

The full study reports these points: Compared with healthy twins, IBD patients shared fewer clonotypes with other individuals, and the difference was most pronounced in patients with signs of disease activity. Measured by the inverse Simpson index, TCRbeta repertoire diversity was lower in IBD patients than in their healthy co-twins. The analysis was unable to tell apart different T cell subtypes. Repertoire similarity did not differ between concordant and discordant twins, which could be due to limited statistical power. The results gave no support for a single strong signal or clonotype linked to IBD. Because patients received different immunosuppressive treatments, the repertoires may have picked up extra background noise and variability between individuals.

In the case of this clonotype: The antigen this receptor binds is unknown.

Looking up the germline V gene (reference sequence) yields CDR1 LNHNV and CDR2 YYDKDF. The CDR3 runs 16 residues from the cysteine to the phenylalanine. DNA was not recorded. Libraries came from 5' RACE. The input for every TCR library was around 3,600 ng of total RNA. For each sample, cDNA synthesis was carried out in eight separate reactions using SMARTScribe reverse transcriptase. During cDNA synthesis, template switching was used to introduce unique molecular identifiers that contained a 6-nucleotide sample barcode. Two nested PCRs of about 15 and 9 cycles amplified the TCRalpha and TCRbeta cDNA, and bead purification followed each PCR. Before amplification, cDNA was treated with uracil DNA-glycosylase and purified using the QIAquick PCR purification kit. The second PCR added Illumina TruSeq-compatible adapters along with sample-specific barcodes. Library quality and concentration were assessed using TapeStation and Qubit, and about 5.2 ng of each library was pooled. Sequencing of the pooled libraries was done on an Illumina HiSeq2500 single-index Rapid Run using custom sequencing primers and 2 x 100 bp reads. For the original study's pipeline: UMI-based consensus assembly with MiGEC version 1.2.6 was used to correct PCR and sequencing errors. MiXCR version 2.1.1 was used to carry out V(D)J alignment, clonotype assembly and CDR3 extraction. Normalisation of gene usage, clonotype sharing and MAIT/NKT TCR abundance was achieved by analysing the top 1000, 10 000 and 20 000 clonotypes per sample. After downsampling to 27 000 UMIs, diversity was calculated as the inverse Simpson index using the vegan R package. Paired Mann-Whitney U tests were applied to discordant twin pairs, with Benjamini-Hochberg correction for multiple testing. The reads were reprocessed in TCRdb, with one entry per CDR3 protein sequence and no accompanying DNA. The V and J calls were determined by TCRdb, not by the authors. This sample's clone table shows fewer than 550,000 distinct CDR3 sequences. The ten largest clones add up to 2% to 3% of the sample.

From each donor, a roughly 2.6 ml peripheral blood sample was collected into PAXgene tubes and stored at -80 degrees C. Without T cell sorting, total RNA was isolated from whole blood using the PAXgene blood miRNA kit on an automated QIAcube. Peripheral blood from monozygotic twin pairs concordant or discordant for inflammatory bowel disease was subjected to deep TCRalpha and TCRbeta repertoire profiling with unique molecular barcoding. Smoking habits were recorded for all twin pairs, and individuals were classified as current, former or never smokers. The sequence came from a human donor with ulcerative colitis or Crohn's disease, or a healthy co-twin of an affected twin (not recorded which). In this chain, TRBV15 is recombined with TRBJ2-3; the D call of TRBD1 rests on TCRdb alone, since no DNA is present to check it. The sequencing input was blood. This receptor carries the CDR3 CATSSRRPAMSDTQYF. This CDR3, with the reference TRBV15 and TRBJ2-3 proteins standing in past its ends, gives the full variable domain DAMVIQNPRYQVTQFGKPVTLSCSQTLNHNVMYWYQQKSSQAPKLLFHYYDKDFNNEADTPDNFQSRRPNTSFCFLDIRSPGLGDTAMYLCATSSRRPAMSDTQYFGPGTRLTVL.